This T cell receptor (beta chain) was captured by sequencing in a study of blood T cell repertoires in COVID-19. Whole-study context: Some COVID-19 samples were acute and others convalescent; all came from the United States, Italy and Spain.

The table came from immunoSEQ multiplex PCR; TCRdb's copy has only in-frame clones and leaves some out. The sample lists under 55,000 clones, roughly 90% seen once, with over 11% in the top ten. V trimming: 5 bases; J trimming: 0 bases; junction bases outside the gene matches: 7. CDR1 and CDR2 (germline): SGHVS, FQNEAQ. There are 16 residues in the CDR3. The material sequenced was peripheral blood. The receptor was derived from a human donor in a cohort sampled during active COVID-19. V gene TRBV7-8 combines with J gene TRBJ1-1, with TRBD1 matching over 9 bases. CDR3 nucleotides: TGTGCCAGCAGCGGGACAGGGCTTGCTATGAACACTGAAGCTTTCTTT. Translating gives CASSGTGLAMNTEAFF. Based on the CDR3 plus reference TRBV7-8 and TRBJ1-1, the full variable domain is GAGVSQSPRYKVAKRGQDVALRCDPISGHVSLFWYQQALGQGPEFLTYFQNEAQLDKSGLPSDRFFAERPEGSVSTLKIQRTQQEDSAVYLCASSGTGLAMNTEAFFGQGTRLTVV.